The text below deals with one T cell receptor (beta chain). The antigen remains unidentified. TCR beta VDJ and CDR3 profiling used genomic DNA as template. MiXCR, run by TCRdb on the reads, gives a single entry per CDR3 protein. The repertoire holds 150,000 to 200,000 distinct CDR3 sequences, about three fifths seen once, with 35% to 50% in the top ten. The sample is drawn from a study of CD8+CD57+ T cells in acquired aplastic anemia. Regarding the study as a whole: The number of CD8+ CDR3 sequences shared by patients and controls was about 30. Significance was not reached for CD8+ Simpson's diversity between patients and controls.

This receptor was taken from a human donor in good health. Source material: sorted CD4+, CD8+, or CD8+CD57+ T cells (not recorded which) from PBMCs.

The CDR3 sequence is CAIRKGQSENIQYF. CDR3 DNA: TGTGCCATCAGAAAGGGACAGTCGGAAAACATTCAGTACTTC. The chain joins TRBV10-3 to TRBJ2-4; 7 bases align to TRBD1. The CDR3 covers 14 residues. Germline CDR1 reads ENHRY; CDR2 reads SYGVKD. V dropped 6 bases and J dropped 5; count of bases not matched to a gene: 7.